This T cell receptor (beta chain) was sequenced during a study of blood T cell repertoires in COVID-19. Study background: The United States, Italy and Spain were the sources of the acute and convalescent COVID-19 samples.

The germline V gene has CDR1 SGHDT and CDR2 YYEEEE. The CDR3 is 16 residues long. Germline trimming cut 2 bases from V and 8 bases from J; bases unmatched to any gene: 14. Original data processing: Quantification of nucleated cells was approximated via reference gene primer amplification. Profiled with immunoSEQ multiplex PCR; TCRdb holds only in-frame clones, not every one. The V and J calls and clone size are taken from that table; D and trimming were inferred from the DNA. This repertoire shows 75,000 to 90,000 clones, about nine tenths found once; its top ten account for 1.9%. The clonotype was recovered from a woman aged 45-65 years in a cohort sampled during active COVID-19. The chain has TRBV5-6 and TRBJ1-1; 8 nucleotides align to TRBD1. The specimen was peripheral blood. The CDR3 loop reads CASSFYGGPGGEEAFF. In nucleotides, the CDR3 is TGTGCCAGCAGCTTTTACGGTGGGCCAGGGGGCGAGGAAGCTTTCTTT.